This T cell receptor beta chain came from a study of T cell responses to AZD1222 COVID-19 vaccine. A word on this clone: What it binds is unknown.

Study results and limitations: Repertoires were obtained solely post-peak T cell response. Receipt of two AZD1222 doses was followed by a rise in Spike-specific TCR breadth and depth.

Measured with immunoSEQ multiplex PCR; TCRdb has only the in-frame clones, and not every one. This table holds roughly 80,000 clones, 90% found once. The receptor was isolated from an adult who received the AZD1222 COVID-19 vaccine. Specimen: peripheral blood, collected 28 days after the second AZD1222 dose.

Written as DNA, the CDR3 is TGTGCCACTAAGGCGGAGGGTTTGAGGACAGATACGCAGTATTTT. The encoded protein is CATKAEGLRTDTQYF. V gene TRBV6-4 combines with J gene TRBJ2-3; possible D gene TRBD2, 6 bases. The V gene lost 10 bases and the J gene lost 3 bases, with 20 bases spanning the gap. The V gene's germline CDR1 is MRHNA and CDR2 SNTAGT. CDR3 size: 15 residues.